This T cell receptor (beta chain) was captured by sequencing in a study of blood T cell repertoires in COVID-19. This clone was counted a few times. Germline values: CDR1 GTSNPN, CDR2 SVGIG (reference sequence). Germline trimming cut 3 bases from V and 3 bases from J; bases unmatched to any gene: 10. The CDR3 has 16 residues. Some clones are missing from TCRdb's copy, which holds only in-frame ones; the method was immunoSEQ multiplex PCR. The table shows under 75,000 clones, with approximately 80% occurring only once. The TCR comes from a woman of 80 years or more with acute or convalescent COVID-19. This chain links TRBV30 with TRBJ2-1; the match to TRBD1 covers 8 bases. The material sequenced was peripheral blood. The CDR3 is CAWRPQPGTGYNEQFF. The CDR3 DNA is TGTGCCTGGAGGCCTCAACCCGGGACAGGCTACAATGAGCAGTTCTTC.